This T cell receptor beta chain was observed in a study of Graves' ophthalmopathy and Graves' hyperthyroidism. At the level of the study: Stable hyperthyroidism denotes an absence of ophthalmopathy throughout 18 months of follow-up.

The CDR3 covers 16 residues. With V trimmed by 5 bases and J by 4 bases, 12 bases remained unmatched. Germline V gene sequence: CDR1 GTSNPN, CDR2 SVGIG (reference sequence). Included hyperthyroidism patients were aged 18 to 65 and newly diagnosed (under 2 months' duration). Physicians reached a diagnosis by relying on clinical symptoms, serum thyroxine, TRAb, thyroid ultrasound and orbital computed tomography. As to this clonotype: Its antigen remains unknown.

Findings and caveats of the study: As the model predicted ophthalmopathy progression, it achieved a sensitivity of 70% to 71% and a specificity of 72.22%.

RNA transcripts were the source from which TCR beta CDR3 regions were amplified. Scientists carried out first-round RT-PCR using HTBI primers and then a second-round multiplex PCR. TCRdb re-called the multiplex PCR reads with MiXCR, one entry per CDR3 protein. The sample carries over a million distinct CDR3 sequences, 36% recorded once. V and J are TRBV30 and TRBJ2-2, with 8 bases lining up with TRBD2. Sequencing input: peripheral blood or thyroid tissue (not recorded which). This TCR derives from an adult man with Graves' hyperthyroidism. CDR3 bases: TGTGCCTGGGACGGCCCGGGAGGGCCCCTCACCGGGGAGCTGTTTTTT. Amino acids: CAWDGPGGPLTGELFF.